The subject of this entry is one T cell receptor beta chain. Germline V lookup: CDR1 LGHDT, CDR2 YNNKEL (reference sequence). This CDR3 spans 15 amino acids. After removal of 3 bases from V and 4 bases from J, the junction contained 8 bases not matched to a gene. Original processing methods: Estimated nucleated cell counts came from reference gene primer amplification. Generated by immunoSEQ multiplex PCR, the TCRdb table keeps only in-frame clones and is missing some. The D gene and trimming were derived from the DNA, and the V and J assignments and clone size from that table. Counted here are about 140,000 clones, around 82% occurring once; the ten biggest clones make up 7.5% to 8.5%. The data are from a study of blood T cell repertoires in COVID-19. Study-wide background: The cDNA or gDNA used as material had been derived from T cells, B-cell-depleted T cells, or PBMCs.

The clonotype originates from a human donor in a cohort sampled during active COVID-19. Sequencing used peripheral blood. The rearrangement uses TRBV3-1 (or the pseudogene TRBV3-2) and TRBJ1-2; 7 bases fit TRBD1. The CDR3 loop is CASSQDITGAYGYTF. The CDR3 coding sequence is TGTGCCAGCAGCCAGGACATCACAGGGGCCTATGGCTACACCTTC.